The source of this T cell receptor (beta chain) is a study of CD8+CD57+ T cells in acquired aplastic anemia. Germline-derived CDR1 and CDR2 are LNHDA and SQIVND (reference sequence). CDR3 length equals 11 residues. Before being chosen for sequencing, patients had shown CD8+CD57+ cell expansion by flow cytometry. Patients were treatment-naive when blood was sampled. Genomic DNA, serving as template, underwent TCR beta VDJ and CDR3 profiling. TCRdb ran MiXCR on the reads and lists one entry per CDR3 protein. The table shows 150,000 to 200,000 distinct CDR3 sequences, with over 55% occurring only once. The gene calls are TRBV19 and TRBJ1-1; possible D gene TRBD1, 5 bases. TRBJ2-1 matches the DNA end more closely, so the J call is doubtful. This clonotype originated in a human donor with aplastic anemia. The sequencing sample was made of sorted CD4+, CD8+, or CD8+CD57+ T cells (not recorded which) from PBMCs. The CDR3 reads CASSIRGEQFF. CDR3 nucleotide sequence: TGTGCCAGTAGTATAAGGGGAGAGCAGTTCTTC.